The clone carrying this T cell receptor beta chain has just a few counts. The antigen remains undetermined. The CDR3 spans 16 residues. Germline V gene sequence: CDR1 SGHRS, CDR2 YFSETQ. Trimming cost V 0 bases and J 4 bases; bases outside gene matches: 6. The data belong to a study of shared clonotypes between healthy human individuals. For the study at large: Donors were a couple of women and a few men aged 18 to 49. General observations from the study: Unshared clonotypes carried lower generation probabilities than those common to all four donors. Clonotype sharing among donors was expected to depend on sequencing depth.

Methods used by the authors: From ImmunoSEQ came sequences covering only the junction and carrying no quality scores, so filtering differed. The repertoire was sequenced with immunoSEQ multiplex PCR; TCRdb's copy has only in-frame clones and lacks some. That table is the source of V, J and clone size, and D and trimming were worked out from the DNA. The repertoire has over a million clones, about 80% of them found once; the top ten carry 0.5% to 0.6%. The gene calls are TRBV5-1 and TRBJ2-5; 10 nucleotides line up with TRBD1. Sequencing used memory CD4+ T cells from PBMCs. The subset is: CD45RA-negative fraction. This TCR was sampled from a man in his late teens or twenties in good health. Some clones in this sample may be carry-over from other donors' samples. CDR3 DNA sequence: TGCGCCAGCAGCTTGGCAGGACAGGGGGTTTCAGAGACCCAGTACTTC. This gives the protein CASSLAGQGVSETQYF.